Presented here are 31 T cell receptor beta chains from one specimen sequenced in a study of blood T cell repertoires in COVID-19. The data were produced by immunoSEQ multiplex PCR, yet TCRdb's version contains in-frame clones alone and is incomplete. The repertoire has approximately 50,000 clones, approximately 80% of them found once; the top ten carry under 7%. Source material: peripheral blood. The source is a man between 65 and 79 years old with active COVID-19.

This clone has only a few counts. CDR3 sequence reads: CASSVVGVSYNEQFF. The CDR3 nucleotides are TGTGCCAGCAGCGTAGTTGGAGTCTCCTACAATGAGCAGTTCTTC. The chain couples TRBV9 to TRBJ2-1, with D uncertain. Trimming stripped 0 bases from V and 0 bases from J, with 7 bases between. The germline gives CDR1 SGDLS, CDR2 YYNGEE. The CDR3 length is 15 residues.

Worth noting for this clone: Distinct nucleotide sequences in the sample also encode this CDR3. V usage is TRBV15 and J usage is TRBJ2-7; 10 positions agree with TRBD1. CDR1 LNHNV and CDR2 YYDKDF come from the germline V gene (reference sequence). The CDR3 spans 14 residues. J lost 0 bases, V lost 5 bases, and 1 base had no gene match. CDR3 amino acids: CATSRDRGSYEQYF. DNA of the CDR3: TGTGCCACCAGCCGGGACAGGGGCTCCTACGAGCAGTACTTC.

This clone appeared once. This sequence joins TRBV10-3 and TRBJ1-4, with 8 positions matching TRBD1. V lost 2 bases and J lost 8; bases outside the gene matches: 7. The CDR3 has 15 amino acids. CDR1 and CDR2 from the germline V gene are ENHRY and SYGVKD. CDR3 nucleotide sequence: TGTGCCATCAGTGAGGGACAGGGCCCAGGAGAAAAACTGTTTTTT. Its protein is CAISEGQGPGEKLFF.

The chain combines TRBV30 with TRBJ1-6; D remains unclear. CDR3 length: 14 amino acids. Trimming stripped 4 bases from V and 7 bases from J, with 14 bases between. Per the germline V gene, CDR1 is GTSNPN and CDR2 is SVGIG (reference sequence). The CDR3 region is CAWIGVPGNSPLHF. DNA for the CDR3: TGTGCCTGGATCGGCGTCCCCGGGAATTCACCCCTCCACTTT.

This chain connects TRBV30 to TRBJ2-2; 9 bases agree with TRBD1. Germline V gives CDR1 GTSNPN, CDR2 SVGIG (reference sequence). V lost 3 bases and J lost 1; bases outside the gene matches: 0. The CDR3 is made up of 14 amino acids. The CDR3 protein is CAWRTGGNTGELFF. CDR3 nucleotide sequence: TGTGCCTGGAGGACAGGGGGGAACACCGGGGAGCTGTTTTTT.

This chain connects TRBV6-5 to TRBJ2-3; weak D call: TRBD1 (6 bases). The CDR3 totals 13 residues. CDR1 and CDR2 (germline): MNHEY, SVGAGI. The V end lost 6 bases, the J end lost 8 bases, and 15 bases lay between the germline ends. As DNA, the CDR3 is TGTGCCAGCAGACCTCCACAGGGTGGTACGCAGTATTTT. This codes for CASRPPQGGTQYF.

The V gene is TRBV7-3, the J gene TRBJ2-5, with 9 bases that match TRBD1. Germline CDR1 and CDR2: SGHTA and FQGTGA. V lost 0 bases to trimming and J lost 5 bases; unmatched junction nucleotides: 4. The CDR3 is 15 amino acids. The CDR3 DNA sequence: TGTGCCAGCAGCTTAACATCGGACAGGGGCGAGACCCAGTACTTC. Protein product: CASSLTSDRGETQYF.

Details on this clone: One end of the junction does not line up with germline, which may come from a read error. The gene calls are TRBV3-1 (or the pseudogene TRBV3-2) and TRBJ2-1, with D possibly TRBD1 on 5 matching bases. This CDR3 region has 12 residues. Germline values: CDR1 LGHDT, CDR2 YNNKEL (reference sequence). The CDR3 sequence is CASSTRTLERFF. The CDR3 DNA is TGTGCCAGCAGCACCCGGACATTGGAGCGGTTCTTC.

The genes are TRBV6-6 and TRBJ2-1, with TRBD2 as a possible D gene (5 bases). Germline CDR1 MNHNY, CDR2 SVGAGI (reference sequence). CDR3 size: 15 residues. Trimming removed 4 bases at V and 8 bases at J, with 18 bases between. The CDR3 protein is CASSLFLAGSHEQFF. In DNA form, the CDR3 reads TGTGCCAGCAGTTTATTCTTGGCGGGTAGCCATGAGCAGTTCTTC.

This chain joins TRBV28 and TRBJ2-7; 9 bases fit TRBD1. The CDR3 is 15 residues long. The germline V gene has CDR1 MDHEN and CDR2 SYDVKM. Trimming cost V 8 bases and J 0 bases; bases outside gene matches: 8. CDR3: CASEGVGQGSYEQYF. The CDR3 nucleotides are TGTGCCAGCGAGGGTGTGGGACAGGGCTCCTACGAGCAGTACTTC.

The rearrangement links TRBV18 to TRBJ1-1; weak D call: TRBD1 (6 bases). The CDR3 is 15 residues long. In germline, CDR1 is KGHSH, CDR2 LQKENI. V was shortened by 5 bases and J by 3 bases, with 16 bases between the two germline ends. The CDR3 is CASSSSRGYDTEAFF. The CDR3 DNA is TGTGCCAGCTCATCATCCAGGGGATACGACACTGAAGCTTTCTTT.

This sequence joins TRBV18 and TRBJ2-7, with D unresolved. The CDR3 has 11 residues. V lost 3 bases and J 4 bases, leaving 4 bases between the germline ends. Germline V lookup: CDR1 KGHSH, CDR2 LQKENI. The CDR3 DNA is TGTGCCAGCTCACCGGAGTACGAGCAGTACTTC. It specifies CASSPEYEQYF.

The rearrangement uses TRBV5-5 and TRBJ2-7; a possible D gene is TRBD1 (5 bases). CDR3 length: 15 amino acids. Germline V gene lookup returns CDR1 SGHKS and CDR2 YYEKEE (reference sequence). With 4 bases removed from V and 4 bases from J, the gap between germline ends came to 18 bases. This CDR3 reads CASSPALGQTYEQYF. The CDR3 DNA is TGTGCCAGCAGCCCAGCACTGGGGCAAACATACGAGCAGTACTTC. Full variable domain (rest looked up from reference TRBV5-5 and TRBJ2-7): DAGVTQSPTHLIKTRGQQVTLRCSPISGHKSVSWYQQVLGQGPQFIFQYYEKEERGRGNFPDRFSARQFPNYSSELNVNALLLGDSALYLCASSPALGQTYEQYFGPGTRLTVT.

The chain employs TRBV4-1 and TRBJ2-7; 12 bases are shared with TRBD1. Germline CDR1 MGHRA, CDR2 YSYEKL. The J segment lost 4 bases and the V segment lost 4 bases, leaving 2 bases of the junction unmatched. This CDR3 contains 14 residues. The CDR3 loop reads CASSRDRGPYEQYF. CDR3 sequence (DNA): TGCGCCAGCAGCCGGGACAGGGGGCCTTACGAGCAGTACTTC.

J is TRBJ1-6 and V is TRBV7-9; 7 bases agree with TRBD1. From germline, CDR1 is SEHNR and CDR2 FQNEAQ (reference sequence). V lost 3 bases to trimming and J lost 7 bases; unmatched junction nucleotides: 6. CDR3 size: 15 residues. The CDR3 sequence: CASSLRGQENSPLHF. In DNA, the CDR3 is TGTGCCAGCAGCTTGAGGGGGCAGGAGAATTCACCCCTCCACTTT.

The V and J genes are TRBV19 and TRBJ2-7; 7 positions agree with TRBD2. This CDR3 is 13 amino acids long. Losses at the gene ends were 1 base for V and 5 bases for J; bases not matched to a gene: 2. Germline assignment: CDR1 LNHDA and CDR2 SQIVND (reference sequence). The CDR3 DNA follows: TGTGCCAGTAGTATAGTGCGGGGGAACGAGCAGTACTTC. This codes for CASSIVRGNEQYF. Looking up the rest from reference TRBV19 and TRBJ2-7 gives the full variable domain: DGGITQSPKYLFRKEGQNVTLSCEQNLNHDAMYWYRQDPGQGLRLIYYSQIVNDFQKGDIAEGYSVSREKKESFPLTVTSAQKNPTAFYLCASSIVRGNEQYFGPGTRLTVT.

The chain is built from TRBV20-1 and TRBJ1-6; a possible D gene is TRBD1 (5 bases). Trimming took off 3 bases at V and 8 bases at J, with 11 bases between the two ends. The CDR3 consists of 13 residues. CDR1 is DFQATT and CDR2 is SNEGSKA in the germline V gene (reference sequence). The CDR3: CSASKGVYSPLHF. CDR3 DNA sequence: TGCAGTGCTAGTAAAGGGGTTTATTCACCCCTCCACTTT.

J is TRBJ2-1 and V is TRBV7-2, with D perhaps TRBD1 (5 bases). V lost 5 bases and J 5 bases, leaving 10 bases between the germline ends. Per germline, CDR1 SGHTA and CDR2 FQGNSA. This CDR3 contains 13 residues. The DNA for the CDR3 is TGTGCCAGCAGCCTAGTCAGGGACAATGAGCAGTTCTTC. Protein product: CASSLVRDNEQFF.

The genes are TRBV6-2 or TRBV6-3 and TRBJ2-1, with 7 bases aligning to TRBD1. This CDR3 has 14 amino acids. CDR1 MNHEY and CDR2 SVGEGT come from the germline V gene. The trim removed 6 bases at V and 7 bases at J, leaving 9 bases unmatched. CDR3 bases: TGTGCCAGCAGCCGACAGGGTGGGCGTAATGAGCAGTTCTTC. Translating it yields CASSRQGGRNEQFF.

This chain connects TRBV6-6 to TRBJ1-6; D remains ambiguous. Germline assignment: CDR1 MNHNY and CDR2 SVGAGI (reference sequence). The CDR3 is 15 amino acids. Between the trimmed V and J ends, which lost 6 bases and 7 bases, there was a span of 16 bases. CDR3 DNA sequence: TGTGCCAGCAGCCTCCCGGACGGAGGAAATTCACCCCTCCACTTT. This sequence encodes CASSLPDGGNSPLHF.

This chain uses TRBV11-3 with TRBJ2-5; D ambiguous. Germline loops: CDR1 SGHNT, CDR2 YENEEA. There are 13 residues in the CDR3. V was cut by 1 base and J by 2 bases, with 5 bases left in between. As DNA, the CDR3 is TGTGCCAGCAGCTTAGGGCCTCAAGAGACCCAGTACTTC. Translating gives CASSLGPQETQYF.

This clone was seen more than once but under ten times. CDR3 sequence (DNA): TGTGCCAGCAGTGAATTGGGTTCTCGACAGAATGAAAAACTGTTTTTT. Encoded protein: CASSELGSRQNEKLFF. The chain combines TRBV25-1 with TRBJ1-4, with D perhaps matching TRBD1 (5 bases). This CDR3 contains 16 residues. Trimming shortened V by 1 base and J by 5 bases, and 14 bases separated the two germline ends. The germline V gene has CDR1 MGHDK and CDR2 SYGVNS.

CDR3 DNA: TGTGCCAGCAGCCTGGGACAGGGGAACTCCGAGCAGTACTTC. It encodes CASSLGQGNSEQYF. The V and J genes are TRBV3-1 (or the pseudogene TRBV3-2) and TRBJ2-7; TRBD1 aligns across 10 bases. There are 14 residues in the CDR3. From germline, CDR1 is LGHDT and CDR2 YNNKEL (reference sequence). Trimming took 4 bases from V and 6 from J; bases not matched to a gene: 6.

This chain uses TRBV9 with TRBJ2-1; 9 bases are shared with TRBD2. Looked up from germline, CDR1 is SGDLS and CDR2 is YYNGEE. The V and J ends lost 2 bases and 4 bases, in that order; junction bases with no gene match: 10. The CDR3 contains 17 residues. DNA of the CDR3: TGTGCCAGCAGCGTTATACCTAGCGGGGCCTTTTACAATGAGCAGTTCTTC. Its protein is CASSVIPSGAFYNEQFF.

This chain joins TRBV18 and TRBJ2-7; a possible D gene is TRBD1 (5 bases). There are 14 residues in the CDR3. V lost 2 bases and J lost 2, with 10 bases in between. Germline V gene lookup returns CDR1 KGHSH and CDR2 LQKENI. CDR3 in amino acids: CASSPEVQAYEQYF. The CDR3 coding sequence is TGTGCCAGCTCACCAGAGGTACAGGCCTACGAGCAGTACTTC.

This chain uses TRBV29-1 with TRBJ2-3; 11 nucleotides match TRBD1. The germline V gene encodes CDR1 SQVTM and CDR2 ANQGSEA. The CDR3 runs to 14 residues. V shed 7 bases and J 3 bases; nucleotides not matched to a gene: 6. CDR3 bases: TGCAGCGCTCGGACAGGGGGCCGGACAGATACGCAGTATTTT. It yields the protein CSARTGGRTDTQYF.

The chain links TRBV7-2 to TRBJ2-7, with a weak D call TRBD2 (7 bases). The CDR3 is 15 residues long. CDR1 is SGHTA, CDR2 FQGNSA, per germline. V was cut by 7 bases and J by 6 bases, with 22 bases left in between. CDR3 sequence (DNA): TGTGCCAGCAACCTAATTGTGGGGGGGCCAGGCGAGCAGTACTTC. Amino acid sequence: CASNLIVGGPGEQYF.

The chain uses TRBV27 and TRBJ1-5; D not certain. CDR3 length: 14 residues. V was trimmed by 5 bases and J by 4 bases, leaving 12 bases between them. Germline CDR1 MNHEY, CDR2 SMNVEV (reference sequence). This CDR3 reads CASSPRPVNQPQHF. For the CDR3, the DNA is TGTGCCAGCAGTCCGCGTCCCGTGAATCAGCCCCAGCATTTT.

CDR3 residues: CASSDGSGGETQYF. CDR3 nucleotides: TGTGCCAGCAGTGACGGGAGCGGGGGAGAGACCCAGTACTTC. The chain couples TRBV6-1 to TRBJ2-5; 8 bases are shared with TRBD2. The CDR3 sequence is 14 residues long. After removal of 3 bases from V and 4 bases from J, the junction contained 4 bases not matched to a gene. Germline V gives CDR1 MNHNS, CDR2 SASEGT.

The rearrangement joins TRBV7-2 to TRBJ2-2, with 8 bases matching TRBD1. Germline loops: CDR1 SGHTA, CDR2 FQGNSA. Trimming cost V 5 bases and J 5 bases; bases outside gene matches: 7. This CDR3 is built from 15 residues. The CDR3 DNA reads as TGTGCCAGCAGCAAAGGACAGGGATGGACCGGGGAGCTGTTTTTT. This gives the protein CASSKGQGWTGELFF. The full variable domain, rest sourced from reference TRBV7-2 and TRBJ2-2, is GAGVSQSPSNKVTEKGKDVELRCDPISGHTALYWYRQSLGQGLEFLIYFQGNSAPDKSGLPSDRFSAERTGGSVSTLTIQRTQQEDSAVYLCASSKGQGWTGELFFGEGSRLTVL.

The rearrangement joins TRBV18 to TRBJ2-7; D is ambiguous. From germline, CDR1 is KGHSH and CDR2 LQKENI. The CDR3 runs to 12 residues. V lost 3 bases and J 3 bases, leaving 6 bases between the germline ends. This chain's CDR3 is CASSPPNYEQYF. In nucleotides, the CDR3 is TGTGCCAGCTCACCCCCTAACTACGAGCAGTACTTC.